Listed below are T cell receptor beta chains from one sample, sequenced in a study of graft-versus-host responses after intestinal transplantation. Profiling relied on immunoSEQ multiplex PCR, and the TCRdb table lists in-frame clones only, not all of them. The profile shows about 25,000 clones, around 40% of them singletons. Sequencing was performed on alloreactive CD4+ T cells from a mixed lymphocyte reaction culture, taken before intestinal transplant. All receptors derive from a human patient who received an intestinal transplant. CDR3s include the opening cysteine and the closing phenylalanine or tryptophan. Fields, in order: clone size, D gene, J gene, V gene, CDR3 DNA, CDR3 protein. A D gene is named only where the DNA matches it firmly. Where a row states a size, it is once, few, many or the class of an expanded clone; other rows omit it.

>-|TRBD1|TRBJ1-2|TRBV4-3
TGCGCCAGCAGCCAGGGGACAGGGGGGTATGGCTACACCTTC
CASSQGTGGYGYTF
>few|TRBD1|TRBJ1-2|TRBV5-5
TGTGCCAGCAGCCCAGGGACAGTCTATGGCTACACCTTC
CASSPGTVYGYTF
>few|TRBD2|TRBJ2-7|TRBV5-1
TGCGCCAGCAGCTTGGGACTAGCGGGAGCTTACGAGCAGTACTTC
CASSLGLAGAYEQYF
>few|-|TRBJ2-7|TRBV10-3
TGTGCCATCAGTGTAGGACATGCCTACGAGCAGTACTTC
CAISVGHAYEQYF
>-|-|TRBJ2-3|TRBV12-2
TGTGCAAGTCGCTTGAATCCTGGGACTAGCGGGAGATGGGGCACAGATACGCAGTATTTT
CASRLNPGTSGRWGTDTQYF
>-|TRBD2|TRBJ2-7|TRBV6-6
TGTGCCAGCAGTTCCCCCCTAGCGGCCTCCTACGAGCAGTACTTC
CASSSPLAASYEQYF
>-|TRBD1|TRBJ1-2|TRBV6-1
TGTGCCAGCAGTACAGGGGGCGTCGGCTACACCTTC
CASSTGGVGYTF
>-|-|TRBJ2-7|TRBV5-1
TGCGCCAGCAGCTTGGGGCCCGAACGGGGACTCTACGAGCAGTACTTC
CASSLGPERGLYEQYF
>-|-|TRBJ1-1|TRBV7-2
TGTGCCAGCAGCTCCTACAGGAACACTGAAGCTTTCTTT
CASSSYRNTEAFF
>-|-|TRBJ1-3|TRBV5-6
TGTGCCAGCAGCTTGGTAGGGGGTAGCTCTGGAAACACCATATATTTT
CASSLVGGSSGNTIYF
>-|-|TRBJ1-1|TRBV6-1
TGTGCCAGCAGTGATGGAGCGCTCGGGAGGAACACTGAAGCTTTCTTT
CASSDGALGRNTEAFF
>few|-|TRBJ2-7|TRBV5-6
TGTGCCAGCAGCTTGTCACTAACCTCCTACGAGCAGTACTTC
CASSLSLTSYEQYF
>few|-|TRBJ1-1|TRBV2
TGTGCCAGCAGCTACGGAGTCGGCACTGAAGCTTTCTTT
CASSYGVGTEAFF
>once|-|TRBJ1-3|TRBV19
TGTGCCAGTAATGAGTCTGGAAACACCATATATTTT
CASNESGNTIYF
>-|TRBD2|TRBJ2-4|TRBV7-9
TGTGCCAGCAGCTTAGTGTCGGGGGGGCCCGGATTAGGCAACATTCAGTACTTC
CASSLVSGGPGLGNIQYF
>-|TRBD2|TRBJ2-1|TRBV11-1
TGTGCCAGCACACGGACTAGCGGGACCCACAATGAGCAGTTCTTC
CASTRTSGTHNEQFF
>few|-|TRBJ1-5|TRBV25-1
TGTGCCAGCATTACAAATCAGCCCCAGCATTTT
CASITNQPQHF
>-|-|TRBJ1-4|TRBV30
TGTGCCTGGAGTGTTTCCGGGAGGGGAAAACTGTTTTTT
CAWSVSGRGKLFF
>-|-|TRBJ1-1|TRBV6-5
TGTGCCAGCAGTTACTCGACCGGGGGAACTGAAGCTTTCTTT
CASSYSTGGTEAFF
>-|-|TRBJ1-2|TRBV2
TGTGCCAGCAGTCCCGACTGGGGGGGCTATGGCTACACCTTC
CASSPDWGGYGYTF
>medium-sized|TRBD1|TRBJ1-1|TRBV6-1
TGTGCCAGCAGACAGGGGCGTCCGAACACTGAAGCTTTCTTT
CASRQGRPNTEAFF
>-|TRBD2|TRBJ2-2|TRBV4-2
TGTGCCAGCAGCCAAGGACTAGCGGGAGATTACACCGGGGAGCTGTTTTTT
CASSQGLAGDYTGELFF
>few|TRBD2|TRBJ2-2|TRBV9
TGTGCCAGCAGCGTAATCCCCGGGGGGGTCGGGGAGCTGTTTTTT
CASSVIPGGVGELFF
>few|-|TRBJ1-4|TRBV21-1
TGTGCCAGCATCACCTCGACAGGGGAGAGTAGGTTGTGGGAAAAACTGTTTTTT
CASITSTGESRLWEKLFF
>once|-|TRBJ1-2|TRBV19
TGTGCCAGTAGTGCCCAGGGGTCGAGTGGCTACACCTTC
CASSAQGSSGYTF
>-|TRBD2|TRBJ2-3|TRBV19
TGTGCCAGTAGTATAGATGGGACTACCGGCCTTAATACGCAGTATTTT
CASSIDGTTGLNTQYF
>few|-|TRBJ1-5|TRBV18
TGTGCCAGCTCACCAAAACAGGATGACAGTCAGCCCCAGCATTTT
CASSPKQDDSQPQHF
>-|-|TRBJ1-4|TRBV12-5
TGTGCTAGTGGCACAGCCACAACTAATGAAAAACTGTTTTTT
CASGTATTNEKLFF
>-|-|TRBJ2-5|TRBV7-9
TGTGCCAGCAGCCACACACACCAAGAGACCCAGTACTTC
CASSHTHQETQYF
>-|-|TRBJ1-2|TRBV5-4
TGTGCCAGCAGCTTGGCGGGTTTCGGCTATGGCTACACCTTC
CASSLAGFGYGYTF
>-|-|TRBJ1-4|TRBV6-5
TGTGCCAGCAGACTCCTCCGGGCAACTAATGAAAAACTGTTTTTT
CASRLLRATNEKLFF
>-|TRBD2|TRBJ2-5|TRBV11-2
TGTGCCAGCAGACTAGCGGGGGGGCTCCGAGAGACCCAGTACTTC
CASRLAGGLRETQYF
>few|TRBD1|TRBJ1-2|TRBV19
TGTGCCAGTAGTACCACCCCAACCGGGACAGGGGATGGCTACACCTTC
CASSTTPTGTGDGYTF
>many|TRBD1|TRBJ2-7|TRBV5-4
TGTGCCAGCAGTCCCGGGACAGCGCCCTACGAGCAGTACTTC
CASSPGTAPYEQYF
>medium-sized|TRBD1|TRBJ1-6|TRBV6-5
TGTGCCAGCAGTTACACGGGACAGGGCCCCCTGTCCCTCCACTTT
CASSYTGQGPLSLHF
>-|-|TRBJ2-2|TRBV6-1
TGTGCCAGCAGTGAATTACTTTACCCCACCGGGGAGCTGTTTTTT
CASSELLYPTGELFF
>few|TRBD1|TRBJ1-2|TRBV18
TGTGCCAGCTCACCCCGGGACAGCTATGGCTACACCTTC
CASSPRDSYGYTF
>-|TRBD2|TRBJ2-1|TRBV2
TGTGCCAGCAGCGGACTAGAGCGGGGTGAGCAGTTCTTC
CASSGLERGEQFF
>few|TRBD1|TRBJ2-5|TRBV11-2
TGTGCCAGCAGCTACCCACAGGGGAATAGGGAGACCCAGTACTTC
CASSYPQGNRETQYF
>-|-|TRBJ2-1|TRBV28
TGTGCCAGCAGTTTACTAGAACTCTACAATGAGCAGTTCTTC
CASSLLELYNEQFF
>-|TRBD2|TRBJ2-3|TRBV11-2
TGTGCCAGCAGCTTAGATCTCTGGCTAGCGGGAGGAGATACGCAGTATTTT
CASSLDLWLAGGDTQYF
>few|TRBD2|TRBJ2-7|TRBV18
TGTGCCAGCTCACCGCGTAGCGGGAGGGCCTACGAGCAGTACTTC
CASSPRSGRAYEQYF
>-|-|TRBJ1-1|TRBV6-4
TGTGCCAGCCCCCGGGACACTGAAGCTTTCTTT
CASPRDTEAFF
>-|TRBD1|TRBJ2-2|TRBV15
TGTGCCACCAGCAGACAAGGACAGGGGGGCGGGGAGCTGTTTTTT
CATSRQGQGGGELFF
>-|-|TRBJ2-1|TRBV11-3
TGTGCCAGCAGCTTAGGCGAGAGCTCCTACAATGAGCAGTTCTTC
CASSLGESSYNEQFF
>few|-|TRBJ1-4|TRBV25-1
TGTGCAATATTCCCCCCTCATTTGGCTCGTACAACTAATGAAAAACTGTTTTTT
CAIFPPHLARTTNEKLFF
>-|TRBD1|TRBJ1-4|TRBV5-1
TGCGCCAGCAGCCCACCGGGACAGGGAATTGAAAAACTGTTTTTT
CASSPPGQGIEKLFF
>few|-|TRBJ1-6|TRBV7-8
TGTGCCAGCAGCGTACAGGGCCATAATTCACCCCTCCACTTT
CASSVQGHNSPLHF